The subject of this entry is one T cell receptor beta chain. The sample belongs to a study of blood T cell repertoires in COVID-19. Study members were between roughly 18 and 100 years old and lived in 24 US regions. In assigning cohorts, the study relied on participant-reported clinical history. The CDR3 consists of 16 residues. J was trimmed by 3 bases and V by 0 bases; bases with no gene match: 4. Germline V gives CDR1 MGHRA, CDR2 YSYEKL. Measured with immunoSEQ multiplex PCR; TCRdb has only the in-frame clones, and not every one. The sample records 200,000 or so clones, 84% being singletons. The sequencing input was PBMCs or T cells enriched from blood (not recorded which). The clonotype comes from a man between 60 and 70 years old who had recovered from COVID-19. The V and J genes are TRBV4-1 and TRBJ2-2; 7 bases line up with TRBD2. CDR3 in DNA: TGCGCCAGCAGCCAAGATTGGGCGGGGGACACCGGGGAGCTGTTTTTT. This codes for CASSQDWAGDTGELFF.